Listed here are 8 T cell receptor beta chains from one sample, sequenced in a study of blood T cell repertoires in COVID-19. Assay: immunoSEQ multiplex PCR; the TCRdb copy retains only in-frame clones and omits some. The data show approximately 250,000 clones, with more than 75% seen just once and roughly 5% held by the top ten. Material for sequencing was peripheral blood. The receptors stem from a woman aged 55-75 years with COVID-19, enrolled during active disease.

The rearrangement links TRBV6-4 to TRBJ2-3; 15 nucleotides agree with TRBD2. The CDR3 totals 16 residues. Losses at the gene ends were 3 bases for V and 6 bases for J; bases not matched to a gene: 4. The germline V gene has CDR1 MRHNA and CDR2 SNTAGT. DNA of the CDR3: TGTGCCAGCAGTGAGGGACTAGCGGGGGGATCCGATACGCAGTATTTT. It encodes CASSEGLAGGSDTQYF.

This clone was seen a single time. CDR3 nucleotide sequence: TGCGCCAGCAGCCCGGCAGCGGGAGATGGTGAGCAGTTCTTC. Translating gives CASSPAAGDGEQFF. The rearrangement uses TRBV5-1 and TRBJ2-1, with TRBD2 identical over 8 bases. The CDR3 is 14 amino acids. Per germline, CDR1 SGHRS and CDR2 YFSETQ. The trim removed 4 bases at V and 9 bases at J, leaving 9 bases unmatched.

The chain has TRBV28 and TRBJ2-3, with 9 bases fitting TRBD2. The CDR3 has 16 residues. CDR1 and CDR2 from the germline V gene are MDHEN and SYDVKM. J gave up 2 bases and V 4 bases, and 7 bases lay outside the gene matches. CDR3 sequence: CASSSAGGSYTDTQYF. CDR3 sequence (DNA): TGTGCCAGCAGTTCTGCGGGGGGGTCCTACACAGATACGCAGTATTTT.

The rearrangement uses TRBV27 and TRBJ2-3; 8 bases are a match to TRBD1. The CDR3 runs to 13 residues. J gave up 3 bases and V 6 bases, and 2 bases lay outside the gene matches. Germline CDR1 reads MNHEY; CDR2 reads SMNVEV (reference sequence). Written as DNA, the CDR3 is TGTGCCAGCAGACGACAGGGGACAGATACGCAGTATTTT. It codes for CASRRQGTDTQYF.

The chain is built from TRBV6-5 and TRBJ1-5; the D is unclear. Germline V gene sequence: CDR1 MNHEY, CDR2 SVGAGI. The CDR3 is made up of 13 amino acids. The V and J ends lost 6 bases and 2 bases respectively, with 8 bases between them. The CDR3 reads CASRVEGNQPQHF. Written as DNA, the CDR3 is TGTGCCAGCAGGGTAGAGGGCAATCAGCCCCAGCATTTT.

This sequence joins TRBV6-1 and TRBJ1-5; D not certain. The CDR3 extends over 17 amino acids. Trimming took off 2 bases at V and 0 bases at J, with 14 bases between the two ends. The germline V gene has CDR1 MNHNS and CDR2 SASEGT. The CDR3 DNA is TGTGCCAGCAGTGAACGGGTGAGCACTTATAGCAATCAGCCCCAGCATTTT. Its translation: CASSERVSTYSNQPQHF.

V and J are TRBV5-1 and TRBJ2-2, with unresolved D. Germline V lookup: CDR1 SGHRS, CDR2 YFSETQ. This CDR3 is built from 14 residues. V was cut by 0 bases and J by 6 bases, with 9 bases left in between. CDR3 bases: TGCGCCAGCAGCTTGGACCCAGCGCCCGGGGAGCTGTTTTTT. This encodes CASSLDPAPGELFF.

This chain connects TRBV30 to TRBJ2-5; 8 bases are shared with TRBD1. The CDR3 runs 14 residues. V was pared by 4 bases and J by 4 bases, with 8 bases of the junction left unmatched. Germline CDR1 and CDR2: GTSNPN and SVGIG (reference sequence). The CDR3 spells CAWTSDRGVETQYF. CDR3 nucleotide sequence: TGTGCCTGGACCTCCGACAGGGGAGTAGAGACCCAGTACTTC. The full variable domain, in which reference TRBV30 and TRBJ2-5 provide the parts outside the CDR3, is SQTIHQWPATLVQPVGSPLSLECTVEGTSNPNLYWYRQAAGRGLQLLFYSVGIGQISSEVPQNLSASRPQDRQFILSSKKLLLSDSGFYLCAWTSDRGVETQYFGPGTRLLVL.